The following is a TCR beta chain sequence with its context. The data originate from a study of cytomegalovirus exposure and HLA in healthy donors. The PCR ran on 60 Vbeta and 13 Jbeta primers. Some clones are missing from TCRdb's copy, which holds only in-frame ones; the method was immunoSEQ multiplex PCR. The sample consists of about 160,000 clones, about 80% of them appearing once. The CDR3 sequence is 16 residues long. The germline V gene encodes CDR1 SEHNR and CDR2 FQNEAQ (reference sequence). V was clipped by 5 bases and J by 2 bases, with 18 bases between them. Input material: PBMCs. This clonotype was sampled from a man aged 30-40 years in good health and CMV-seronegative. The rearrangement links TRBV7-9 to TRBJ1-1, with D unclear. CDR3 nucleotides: TGTGCCAGCAGCCCCCGTCGTTTCAGCGGAAACACTGAAGCTTTCTTT. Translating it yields CASSPRRFSGNTEAFF.